Each of the 28 T cell receptor beta chains below was sequenced from the same sample in a study of blood T cell repertoires in COVID-19. Sequencing used immunoSEQ multiplex PCR; TCRdb keeps in-frame clones, though not all of them. The profile shows a few hundred thousand clones, approximately 90% of them singletons. The sample comprised peripheral blood. These receptors came from a man between 18 and 35 years old with active or convalescent COVID-19.

The chain is built from TRBV7-9 and TRBJ2-1, with 11 positions matching TRBD1. Losses at the gene ends were 4 bases for V and 9 bases for J; bases not matched to a gene: 8. This CDR3 region has 15 residues. The germline gives CDR1 SEHNR, CDR2 FQNEAQ (reference sequence). The CDR3 nucleotides are TGTGCCAGCAGCTCAACCGGGACAGGGGGTCCTGAGCAGTTCTTC. Translation gives CASSSTGTGGPEQFF.

The chain carries TRBV6-6 and TRBJ1-2; tentative D call: TRBD1 (6 bases). Germline V gene sequence: CDR1 MNHNY, CDR2 SVGAGI (reference sequence). This CDR3 has 17 residues. Trimming stripped 5 bases from V and 5 bases from J, with 24 bases between. The CDR3 reads CASSLTGFKHPPYGYTF. The CDR3 region has the DNA TGTGCCAGCAGTCTAACAGGGTTTAAACACCCACCTTATGGCTACACCTTC.

The chain recombines TRBV6-5 with TRBJ2-3; 8 bases are shared with TRBD2. V trimming: 4 bases; J trimming: 3 bases; junction bases outside the gene matches: 9. Germline assignment: CDR1 MNHEY and CDR2 SVGAGI. The CDR3 loop spans 16 amino acids. The CDR3 DNA reads as TGTGCCAGCAGTTCTCCCGGGACTAGGAATACAGATACGCAGTATTTT. Translated: CASSSPGTRNTDTQYF.

The CDR3 coding sequence is TGCGCCAGCAGCCAACCCCGGCAGGGGATAAATCAGCCCCAGCATTTT. Translated, it gives CASSQPRQGINQPQHF. This chain uses TRBV4-1 with TRBJ1-5; maybe TRBD1 (6 bases). V was trimmed by 2 bases and J by 4 bases, leaving 15 bases between them. The length of the CDR3 is 16 residues. Germline CDR1 and CDR2: MGHRA and YSYEKL.

This clone was counted a few times. The chain recombines TRBV6-2 or TRBV6-3 with TRBJ1-1, with TRBD1 as a possible D gene (5 bases). Germline lookup yields CDR1 MNHEY and CDR2 SVGEGT. V was pared by 6 bases and J by 4 bases, with 24 bases between. CDR3 length equals 17 residues. CDR3 loop: CASSPIGGGSFTTEAFF. The DNA for the CDR3 is TGTGCCAGCAGCCCAATCGGCGGGGGATCGTTTACCACTGAAGCTTTCTTT.

This chain joins TRBV6-5 and TRBJ2-1; 10 bases line up with TRBD2. In germline, CDR1 is MNHEY, CDR2 SVGAGI. The length of the CDR3 is 14 residues. Trimming removed 6 bases from V and 5 bases from J; junction bases left unmatched: 4. The CDR3 region is CASRTAGGNNEQFF. CDR3 sequence (DNA): TGTGCCAGCAGAACAGCGGGGGGGAACAATGAGCAGTTCTTC.

The chain recombines TRBV7-9 with TRBJ1-2; a possible D gene is TRBD1 (6 bases). CDR1 is SEHNR, CDR2 FQNEAQ, per germline (reference sequence). V dropped 1 base and J dropped 6 bases, with 12 bases sitting between them. CDR3 length: 14 amino acids. The CDR3 coding sequence is TGTGCCAGCAGCTTAGACAGGGCGACGAATGGCTACACCTTC. Its protein product is CASSLDRATNGYTF.

The CDR3 region is CASSQDGQGFYGYTF. The CDR3 coding sequence is TGTGCCAGCAGCCAAGACGGACAGGGATTCTATGGCTACACCTTC. This chain links TRBV3-1 (or the pseudogene TRBV3-2) with TRBJ1-2; 8 bases map to TRBD1. This CDR3 comprises 15 residues. Germline V gene lookup returns CDR1 LGHDT and CDR2 YNNKEL (reference sequence). J was trimmed by 4 bases and V by 0 bases; bases with no gene match: 4.

The CDR3 protein is CASTLAGATDTQYF. The CDR3 DNA sequence: TGTGCCAGCACCCTAGCGGGGGCCACAGATACGCAGTATTTT. The chain recombines TRBV6-5 with TRBJ2-3; 10 bases line up with TRBD2. V lost 7 bases to trimming and J lost 2 bases; unmatched junction nucleotides: 3. Germline CDR1 MNHEY, CDR2 SVGAGI. The CDR3 is 14 amino acids.

This chain uses TRBV28 with TRBJ2-7; the match to TRBD1 covers 9 bases. CDR3 length: 16 residues. Germline trimming cut 7 bases from V and 5 bases from J; bases unmatched to any gene: 15. CDR1 and CDR2 (germline): MDHEN, SYDVKM. The CDR3 reads CASTTLRGQGVHEQYF. In DNA, the CDR3 is TGTGCCAGCACAACCCTCCGGGGACAGGGCGTCCACGAGCAGTACTTC.

This chain links TRBV9 with TRBJ1-4; possibly TRBD1 for D (6 bases). The V gene lost 0 bases and the J gene lost 4 bases, with 16 bases spanning the gap. There are 17 residues in the CDR3. The germline CDR1 and CDR2 sequences are SGDLS and YYNGEE. The DNA for the CDR3 is TGTGCCAGCAGCGTAGGAAGTGGACAGTCGAGTAATGAAAAACTGTTTTTT. Protein sequence: CASSVGSGQSSNEKLFF.

V and J are TRBV2 and TRBJ2-5; 13 nucleotides agree with TRBD2. CDR3 length: 14 amino acids. Germline V gene lookup returns CDR1 SNHLY and CDR2 FYNNEI. Germline trimming cut 10 bases from V and 4 bases from J; bases unmatched to any gene: 6. CDR3 bases: TGTGCCACCCTCACTAGCGGGGGGGCAGAGACCCAGTACTTC. Its protein product is CATLTSGGAETQYF.

The chain employs TRBV30 and TRBJ2-7, with D possibly TRBD2 on 5 matching bases. Germline V CDR1 and CDR2: GTSNPN, SVGIG (reference sequence). Trimming pared 7 bases from V and 6 bases from J, leaving 16 bases between. The length of the CDR3 is 12 residues. CDR3 bases: TGTGCCTCCTGGAGGTCCTCGGGCGAGCAGTACTTC. Amino acid sequence: CASWRSSGEQYF. The full variable domain, with the rest looked up from reference TRBV30 and TRBJ2-7, is SQTIHQWPATLVQPVGSPLSLECTVEGTSNPNLYWYRQAAGRGLQLLFYSVGIGQISSEVPQNLSASRPQDRQFILSSKKLLLSDSGFYLCASWRSSGEQYFGPGTRLTVT.

This clone was seen only once. The chain links TRBV6-1 to TRBJ2-3; 11 nucleotides line up with TRBD2. The CDR3 extends over 15 amino acids. Trimming at V came to 3 bases and at J to 3 bases, leaving 2 bases not matched to a gene. CDR1 and CDR2 from the germline V gene are MNHNS and SASEGT. CDR3 sequence reads: CASSDTSGGTDTQYF. CDR3 DNA: TGTGCCAGCAGTGACACTAGCGGGGGAACAGATACGCAGTATTTT.

This clone appeared a single time. The rearrangement links TRBV28 to TRBJ1-2; D unresolved. The CDR3 consists of 14 residues. Germline V gene sequence: CDR1 MDHEN, CDR2 SYDVKM. V gave up 6 bases and J gave up 0 bases, with 11 bases separating them. DNA of the CDR3: TGTGCCAGCAGGGACTTTACCTCTAACTATGGCTACACCTTC. It is translated as CASRDFTSNYGYTF.

The chain carries TRBV27 and TRBJ2-2, with D perhaps matching TRBD2 (6 bases). Trimming removed 10 bases at V and 4 bases at J, with 10 bases between. The CDR3 spans 12 residues. Germline CDR1 is MNHEY and CDR2 is SMNVEV (reference sequence). The CDR3 DNA is TGTGCCACCGGGAGCTTCACCGGGGAGCTGTTTTTT. Translating it yields CATGSFTGELFF.

The chain combines TRBV19 with TRBJ1-4; the D is unclear. V lost 4 bases to trimming and J lost 7 bases, with 13 bases between them. The CDR3 is made up of 14 amino acids. Germline V CDR1 and CDR2: LNHDA, SQIVND (reference sequence). CDR3 region: CASSKNGEGEKLFF. CDR3 sequence (DNA): TGTGCCAGTAGTAAGAACGGGGAGGGTGAAAAACTGTTTTTT.

The sample holds one count of this clone. CDR3 DNA: TGTGCCAGTAGTCCCAGGGTTCCGAGCTCCTACAATGAGCAGTTCTTC. Its protein product is CASSPRVPSSYNEQFF. This chain joins TRBV19 and TRBJ2-1; possible D gene TRBD1, 5 bases. Trimming left V 5 bases short and J 0 bases short, with 14 bases between. The length of the CDR3 is 16 residues. Germline V lookup: CDR1 LNHDA, CDR2 SQIVND (reference sequence).

The genes are TRBV11-2 and TRBJ2-7, with TRBD2 as a possible D gene (6 bases). This CDR3 is 14 amino acids long. Trimming took off 1 base at V and 1 base at J, with 8 bases between the two ends. The V gene's germline CDR1 is SGHAT and CDR2 FQNNGV. CDR3 protein: CASSLAGVSYEQYF. The CDR3 bases are TGTGCCAGCAGCTTAGCGGGAGTTTCCTACGAGCAGTACTTC. The complete variable domain, with remaining parts taken from reference TRBV11-2 and TRBJ2-7, reads EAGVAQSPRYKIIEKRQSVAFWCNPISGHATLYWYQQILGQGPKLLIQFQNNGVVDDSQLPKDRFSAERLKGVDSTLKIQPAKLEDSAVYLCASSLAGVSYEQYFGPGTRLTVT.

The rearrangement joins TRBV27 to TRBJ2-7, with 9 bases matching TRBD1. This CDR3 is built from 15 residues. With 0 bases clipped from V and 5 bases from J, the junction kept 5 bases outside the gene matches. Germline values: CDR1 MNHEY, CDR2 SMNVEV (reference sequence). The CDR3 loop is CASSLSDRGTHEQYF. DNA of the CDR3: TGTGCCAGCAGTTTATCGGACAGGGGAACACACGAGCAGTACTTC.

This rearrangement joins TRBV25-1 to TRBJ2-3; 11 bases are a match to TRBD1. Germline-derived CDR1 and CDR2 are MGHDK and SYGVNS. V was clipped by 6 bases and J by 4 bases; unmatched bases: 3. The CDR3 is 14 residues long. The CDR3 sequence: CASRPGQGADTQYF. The CDR3 DNA follows: TGTGCCAGCAGGCCGGGACAGGGGGCAGATACGCAGTATTTT.

The gene calls are TRBV9 and TRBJ1-3; D may be TRBD1 (6 bases). V lost 3 bases, J lost 1 base, and 11 bases lay in between. The CDR3 has 15 amino acids. Germline-derived CDR1 and CDR2 are SGDLS and YYNGEE. In DNA, the CDR3 is TGTGCCAGCAGCGAAACAGGGTCTTCTGGAAACACCATATATTTT. Translating it yields CASSETGSSGNTIYF.

The chain employs TRBV27 and TRBJ1-6, with 10 bases lining up with TRBD1. The length of the CDR3 is 15 residues. Unmatched junction bases numbered 11, after V lost 5 bases and J lost 13 bases. Germline values: CDR1 MNHEY, CDR2 SMNVEV (reference sequence). The CDR3 spells CASSITRDRGFPLHF. DNA of the CDR3: TGTGCCAGCAGTATCACCCGGGACAGGGGATTCCCCCTCCACTTT.

The chain recombines TRBV11-2 with TRBJ2-2; TRBD2 agrees at 7 bases. The V and J ends lost 6 bases and 8 bases, in that order; junction bases with no gene match: 18. The germline V gene encodes CDR1 SGHAT and CDR2 FQNNGV. The CDR3 has 17 amino acids. The CDR3 sequence is CASRPGRGRAFIGELFF. CDR3 nucleotide sequence: TGTGCCAGCAGGCCAGGCCGGGGGAGGGCCTTCATAGGGGAGCTGTTTTTT.

The chain carries TRBV19 and TRBJ2-4, with 7 bases lining up with TRBD1. Germline lookup yields CDR1 LNHDA and CDR2 SQIVND (reference sequence). The junction had 6 bases not matched to a gene; V was cut back by 4 bases and J by 0 bases. The CDR3 has 16 amino acids. DNA of the CDR3: TGTGCCAGTAGTAAAGGGGACAGCTTAGCCAAAAACATTCAGTACTTC. Translated, it gives CASSKGDSLAKNIQYF.

V is TRBV6-5 and J is TRBJ2-7; TRBD2 aligns across 14 bases. V shed 7 bases, J shed 6 bases, and the junction held 2 bases outside the gene matches. Germline CDR1 MNHEY, CDR2 SVGAGI. The CDR3 is made up of 13 amino acids. Written as DNA, the CDR3 is TGTGCCAGCACTGGACTAGCGGGAGGCGAGCAGTACTTC. Translation gives CASTGLAGGEQYF.

The chain has TRBV24-1 and TRBJ2-1; 7 bases map to TRBD1. CDR3 length: 12 amino acids. Germline CDR1 KGHDR, CDR2 SFDVKD. V lost 3 bases to trimming and J lost 15 bases; unmatched junction nucleotides: 7. The CDR3, as DNA: TGTGCCACCAGTGATCCAGGACAGGTCACGTTCTTC. Its translation: CATSDPGQVTFF.

The V and J genes are TRBV25-1 and TRBJ1-1; tentative D call: TRBD1 (6 bases). Germline V gene data show CDR1 as MGHDK and CDR2 as SYGVNS. The V end was cut by 8 bases, the J end by 3 bases, with 7 bases between. This CDR3 is 11 amino acids long. The CDR3 DNA reads TGTGCCAGCCAGGGGTACACTGAAGCTTTCTTT. It translates to CASQGYTEAFF.